What follows are 27 T cell receptor beta chains derived from one specimen sequenced in a study of blood T cells in healthy people across ages. The use of a sample-barcoded 5' primer and a J-beta primer mix characterized a second PCR of about 7 to 12 cycles. Via MiXCR, TCRdb re-called the 5' RACE reads, giving one row per CDR3 protein. The top ten hold about a quarter of the sample, which has about 830,000 distinct CDR3 sequences, 62% seen once. Sample: blood. These receptors all come from a man younger than 45 in good health.

The gene calls are TRBV6-2 or TRBV6-3 and TRBJ2-5; TRBD2 is a possible D gene (7 bases). Trimming took off 6 bases at V and 1 base at J, with 24 bases between the two ends. In germline, CDR1 is MNHEY, CDR2 SVGEGT. CDR3 length: 18 residues. Written as DNA, the CDR3 is TGTGCCAGCAGGAACGAGGGACACGTAGCGGGCCCCCAAGAGACCCAGTACTTC. It specifies CASRNEGHVAGPQETQYF.

The chain uses TRBV5-1 and TRBJ2-1; 8 nucleotides agree with TRBD2. Trimming at V came to 0 bases and at J to 5 bases, leaving 4 bases not matched to a gene. CDR1 and CDR2 from the germline V gene are SGHRS and YFSETQ. This CDR3 has 15 residues. DNA for the CDR3: TGCGCCAGCAGCTTGGCCTTTAGCGGGGACAATGAGCAGTTCTTC. It codes for CASSLAFSGDNEQFF.

For this clonotype: A read error may account for a junction end that differs from germline. The chain joins TRBV6-5 to TRBJ2-5, with D perhaps TRBD1 (5 bases). Germline V lookup: CDR1 MNHEY, CDR2 SVGAGI. The CDR3 spans 14 residues. The DNA for the CDR3 is TGTGTCAGCAGAGAACAGGTGTCGTCGGAGACCCAGTACTTC. It yields the protein CVSREQVSSETQYF.

The chain recombines TRBV5-1 with TRBJ2-3; 9 bases match TRBD2. Unmatched junction bases numbered 4, after V lost 2 bases and J lost 3 bases. The CDR3 is 15 residues long. CDR1 SGHRS and CDR2 YFSETQ come from the germline V gene. The CDR3 protein is CASSFGSGGTDTQYF. The CDR3 DNA is TGCGCCAGCAGCTTCGGTAGCGGGGGTACAGATACGCAGTATTTT.

On this clonotype itself: A junction boundary mismatches the germline segment, possibly from a read error. The chain joins TRBV7-2 to TRBJ2-7, with D perhaps TRBD2 (6 bases). Germline-derived CDR1 and CDR2 are SGHTA and FQGNSA. This CDR3 has 14 amino acids. CDR3 in amino acids: CVSSLTGEESEQYF. As DNA, the CDR3 is TGTGTCAGCAGCTTAACGGGGGAGGAAAGCGAGCAGTACTTC.

This sequence joins TRBV4-3 and TRBJ2-7; 10 bases match TRBD2. With 3 bases clipped from V and 4 bases from J, the junction kept 9 bases outside the gene matches. The germline gives CDR1 LGHNA, CDR2 YSLEER. The CDR3 is 16 residues long. CDR3 sequence reads: CASSHSTSGVLYEQYF. DNA of the CDR3: TGCGCCAGCAGCCATAGCACTAGCGGGGTTCTATACGAGCAGTACTTC.

The chain links TRBV5-4 to TRBJ2-3; maybe TRBD1 (5 bases). This CDR3 comprises 16 residues. Germline V gene data show CDR1 as SGHNT and CDR2 as YYREEE (reference sequence). V lost 4 bases and J lost 2, with 17 bases in between. The CDR3 spells CASSRLGAKATDTQYF. CDR3 coding DNA: TGTGCCAGCAGCCGCCTTGGGGCCAAAGCCACAGATACGCAGTATTTT.

The table lists this clonotype with many counts. J is TRBJ2-3 and V is TRBV20-1; D not certain. The CDR3 has 14 amino acids. V was shortened by 1 base and J by 6 bases, with 14 bases between the two germline ends. In germline, CDR1 is DFQATT, CDR2 SNEGSKA (reference sequence). CDR3 nucleotides: TGCAGTGCTAGAGTCGCTAGGGCGTCCGATACGCAGTATTTT. Its protein product is CSARVARASDTQYF.

The chain combines TRBV9 with TRBJ2-6; 10 bases agree with TRBD1. Per germline, CDR1 SGDLS and CDR2 YYNGEE. With 4 bases clipped from V and 0 bases from J, the junction kept 4 bases outside the gene matches. There are 17 residues in the CDR3. CDR3 DNA sequence: TGTGCCAGCAGCCAGCGGACAGGGGGCTCTGGGGCCAACGTCCTGACTTTC. Translation: CASSQRTGGSGANVLTF.

This rearrangement joins TRBV6-9 to TRBJ1-5; the D gene is possibly TRBD1 (5 bases). The V end was cut by 2 bases, the J end by 5 bases, with 7 bases between. The CDR3 sequence is 13 residues long. CDR1 and CDR2 from the germline V gene are MNHGY and SVAAGI. DNA of the CDR3: TGTGCCAGCAGTTATAGGGGTCATCAGCCCCAGCATTTT. Residues: CASSYRGHQPQHF.

This clonotype appeared a single time. The gene calls are TRBV20-1 and TRBJ2-4; 9 nucleotides match TRBD1. The assigned J gene may be wrong: the sequence end matches TRBJ2-5 better. Germline CDR1 is DFQATT and CDR2 is SNEGSKA (reference sequence). The CDR3 runs 15 residues. CDR3 sequence (DNA): TGCAGTGCTAGAGATCAACAGGGGGCGCAAGAGACCCAGTACTTC. Protein: CSARDQQGAQETQYF.

This clonotype has only one observation. V usage is TRBV5-1 and J usage is TRBJ2-3, with 9 positions matching TRBD1. The germline gives CDR1 SGHRS, CDR2 YFSETQ. V trimming: 3 bases; J trimming: 6 bases; junction bases outside the gene matches: 8. This CDR3 has 15 amino acids. CDR3 loop: CASSSEAGTGDTQYF. The CDR3 nucleotides read TGCGCCAGCAGCTCAGAAGCGGGGACAGGGGATACGCAGTATTTT.

This clonotype was seen a single time. The chain links TRBV6-2 or TRBV6-3 to TRBJ2-6; 7 positions agree with TRBD1. After removal of 7 bases from V and 0 bases from J, the junction contained 9 bases not matched to a gene. This CDR3 is built from 17 residues. Germline CDR1 and CDR2: MNHEY and SVGEGT. The CDR3 DNA reads as TGTGCCAGCACCCAACAGGGGAAAAGCTCTGGGGCCAACGTCCTGACTTTC. It encodes CASTQQGKSSGANVLTF.

This clonotype was observed a handful of times. The chain has TRBV12-3 or TRBV12-4 and TRBJ2-7, with 7 bases lining up with TRBD2. With 7 bases clipped from V and 5 bases from J, the junction kept 17 bases outside the gene matches. The CDR3 spans 16 residues. For the CDR3, the DNA is TGTGCCAGCACCCAGCTGGGGAGGGGCCCCCTCCACGAGCAGTACTTC. This encodes CASTQLGRGPLHEQYF.

The chain is built from TRBV29-1 and TRBJ2-1; 7 nucleotides align to TRBD2. This CDR3 contains 13 residues. Germline V gene data show CDR1 as SQVTM and CDR2 as ANQGSEA. The V and J ends lost 3 bases and 9 bases, in that order; junction bases with no gene match: 8. This chain's CDR3 is CSVDGGKRGEQFF. The CDR3 nucleotides are TGCAGCGTTGATGGCGGGAAGCGGGGTGAGCAGTTCTTC.

This clonotype was recorded a few times. The rearrangement uses TRBV15 and TRBJ2-1; 9 bases align to TRBD2. From germline, CDR1 is LNHNV and CDR2 YYDKDF (reference sequence). J was trimmed by 6 bases and V by 4 bases; bases with no gene match: 13. The CDR3 covers 17 residues. CDR3 protein: CATSIDTSGSLSNEQFF. DNA of the CDR3: TGTGCCACCAGCATTGATACTAGCGGGTCCCTGTCCAATGAGCAGTTCTTC.

J is TRBJ2-3 and V is TRBV29-1; 7 nucleotides agree with TRBD1. CDR3 length: 14 residues. The ends lost 6 bases at V and 0 bases at J; junction bases unmatched: 6. The germline gives CDR1 SQVTM, CDR2 ANQGSEA. This CDR3 reads CSVLDRTSTDTQYF. The DNA of the CDR3 is TGCAGCGTCTTGGACAGGACTAGCACAGATACGCAGTATTTT.

The rearrangement joins TRBV7-3 to TRBJ2-7, with 8 bases that match TRBD1. CDR1 is SGHTA, CDR2 FQGTGA, per germline. This CDR3 contains 15 residues. Trimming at V came to 5 bases and at J to 2 bases, leaving 8 bases not matched to a gene. CDR3 nucleotide sequence: TGTGCCAGCAGCCCACGGCCGACAGGGGCCTACGAGCAGTACTTC. Residues: CASSPRPTGAYEQYF. The variable domain in full, completed from reference TRBV7-3 and TRBJ2-7, reads GAGVSQTPSNKVTEKGKYVELRCDPISGHTALYWYRQSLGQGPEFLIYFQGTGAADDSGLPNDRFFAVRPEGSVSTLKIQRTERGDSAVYLCASSPRPTGAYEQYFGPGTRLTVT.

This clonotype occurred once. This chain links TRBV7-2 with TRBJ1-4; D not certain. The CDR3 length is 13 residues. The germline gives CDR1 SGHTA, CDR2 FQGNSA. V lost 4 bases, J lost 5 bases, and 8 bases lay in between. This CDR3 is CASSSRMNEKLFF. The CDR3 coding sequence is TGTGCCAGCAGCTCCCGAATGAATGAAAAACTGTTTTTT.

This chain joins TRBV6-1 and TRBJ1-5; D gene unclear. Germline V gene lookup returns CDR1 MNHNS and CDR2 SASEGT. CDR3 length: 15 amino acids. V shed 6 bases and J shed 1 base, with 13 bases lying between them. The CDR3 protein is CASRGLPWSNQPQHF. The CDR3 DNA reads TGTGCCAGCAGGGGTCTTCCGTGGAGCAATCAGCCCCAGCATTTT.

The chain uses TRBV18 and TRBJ2-1; D is uncertain. CDR1 and CDR2 from the germline V gene are KGHSH and LQKENI. The CDR3 runs to 14 residues. V gave up 2 bases and J gave up 5 bases, with 10 bases separating them. CDR3 nucleotide sequence: TGTGCCAGCTCACCAAATCGGTTGAACAATGAGCAGTTCTTC. Amino acid sequence: CASSPNRLNNEQFF. The full variable domain, with the rest looked up from reference TRBV18 and TRBJ2-1, is NAGVMQNPRHLVRRRGQEARLRCSPMKGHSHVYWYRQLPEEGLKFMVYLQKENIIDESGMPKERFSAEFPKEGPSILRIQQVVRGDSAAYFCASSPNRLNNEQFFGPGTRLTVL.

This chain uses TRBV6-2 or TRBV6-3 with TRBJ1-2, with 8 bases that match TRBD1. Losses at the gene ends were 8 bases for V and 4 bases for J; bases not matched to a gene: 9. This CDR3 region has 14 residues. CDR1 is MNHEY, CDR2 SVGEGT, per germline. CDR3 bases: TGTGCCAGCGGGACGACAGGGGAAGGCTATGGCTACACCTTC. This codes for CASGTTGEGYGYTF.

This chain joins TRBV7-2 and TRBJ2-4; D possibly corresponds to TRBD2 (6 bases). Germline V gene lookup returns CDR1 SGHTA and CDR2 FQGNSA. Trimming took 0 bases from V and 13 from J, leaving 19 bases between them. The CDR3 totals 15 residues. The CDR3 region is CASSLAPSRGTEQYF. Written as DNA, the CDR3 is TGTGCCAGCAGCTTAGCCCCCAGTCGGGGGACGGAGCAGTACTTC.

In its sample, this clonotype was seen a few times. The rearrangement links TRBV6-1 to TRBJ2-3; 7 bases align to TRBD2. The CDR3 runs to 15 residues. The V segment lost 6 bases and the J segment 0 bases; nucleotides outside the gene matches: 6. From germline, CDR1 is MNHNS and CDR2 SASEGT. The CDR3 bases are TGTGCCAGCAGCAGGCTGCGGGGGAGCACAGATACGCAGTATTTT. As protein: CASSRLRGSTDTQYF.

The table lists this clonotype with a few counts. The gene calls are TRBV9 and TRBJ2-1; TRBD2 matches 11 bases. The CDR3 sequence is 16 residues long. Losses at the gene ends were 0 bases for V and 9 bases for J; bases not matched to a gene: 8. Germline-derived CDR1 and CDR2 are SGDLS and YYNGEE. The CDR3 sequence: CASSVALTSGAGEQFF. CDR3 nucleotides: TGTGCCAGCAGCGTAGCTTTGACTAGCGGGGCGGGTGAGCAGTTCTTC.

The J gene is TRBJ2-6, the V gene TRBV2, with D possibly being TRBD1 (8 bases). The germline CDR1 and CDR2 sequences are SNHLY and FYNNEI. The CDR3 contains 20 residues. Trimming took 6 bases from V and 0 from J, leaving 24 bases between them. The CDR3 region is CASRGKLRQGTISGANVLTF. For the CDR3, the DNA is TGTGCCAGCAGAGGAAAACTTCGACAGGGGACTATCTCTGGGGCCAACGTCCTGACTTTC.

The genes are TRBV20-1 and TRBJ1-5; D is unresolved. Germline lookup yields CDR1 DFQATT and CDR2 SNEGSKA (reference sequence). The CDR3 totals 13 residues. V was trimmed by 6 bases and J by 0 bases, leaving 9 bases between them. The CDR3 region has the DNA TGCAGTGCCGGGGTGGGTAGCAATCAGCCCCAGCATTTT. Its translation is CSAGVGSNQPQHF.